This TCR beta chain came from a study of siplizumab effects on memory and regulatory T cells. Study-level points and caveats: Naive T cells seemed more diverse than memory cells and seemed major alloresponse contributors. Solely a minor proportion of alloreactive clones could be assigned to unstimulated subsets.

As regards this clone: Its target is unknown.

It was 80,000 to 100,000 TCR templates that were assayed per sample. TCRdb's copy holds only in-frame clones and misses some; the assay was immunoSEQ multiplex PCR. The sample has roughly 120,000 clones, roughly 94% seen once. The germline CDR1 and CDR2 sequences are LGHNT and FRNRAP. There are 15 residues in the CDR3. Trimming at V came to 5 bases and at J to 10 bases, leaving 16 bases not matched to a gene. Sequencing was performed on Tregs sorted from blood. The rearrangement joins TRBV12-5 to TRBJ1-1; 7 bases line up with TRBD1. This clonotype was obtained from a human donor in good health. For the CDR3, the DNA is TGTGCTAGTGGTAACTCGGGACAGCCGGAGTTTTCAGCTTTCTTT. Amino acids: CASGNSGQPEFSAFF.